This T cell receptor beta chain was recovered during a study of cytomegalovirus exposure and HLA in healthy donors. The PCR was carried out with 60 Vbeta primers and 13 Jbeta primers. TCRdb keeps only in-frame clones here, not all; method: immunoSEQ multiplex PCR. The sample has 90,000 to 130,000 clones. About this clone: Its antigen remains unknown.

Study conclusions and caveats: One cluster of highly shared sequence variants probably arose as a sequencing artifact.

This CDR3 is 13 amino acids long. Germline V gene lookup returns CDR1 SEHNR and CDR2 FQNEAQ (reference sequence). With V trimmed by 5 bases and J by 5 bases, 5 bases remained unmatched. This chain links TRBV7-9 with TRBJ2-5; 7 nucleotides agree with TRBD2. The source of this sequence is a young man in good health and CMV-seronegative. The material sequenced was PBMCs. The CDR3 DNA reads TGTGCCAGCAGCGTAACTAGCGCGGAGACCCAGTACTTC. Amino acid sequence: CASSVTSAETQYF.